The rows below give T cell receptor beta chains drawn from one sample of a study of Ad26.COV2.S vaccination and SARS-CoV-2 variants. The data were produced by immunoSEQ multiplex PCR, yet TCRdb's version contains in-frame clones alone and is incomplete. The profile shows more than 300,000 clones, around four fifths of them singletons. Sequencing used peripheral blood, obtained in a trial of Ad26.COV2.S vaccine versus placebo. The receptors were sampled from a person aged 18-60 years who received the Ad26.COV2.S COVID-19 vaccine or a placebo. The CDR3 runs from the conserved cysteine through the conserved F or W. The order of the fields is clone size, V gene, D gene, J gene, CDR3 protein, CDR3 DNA. A D gene is named only where the DNA matches it firmly. Only part of the rows carry a size: once, few, many, or a class if the clone is expanded.

>once|TRBV5-1|TRBD1|TRBJ2-5
CASSLTPETGQETQYF
TGCGCCAGCAGCTTGACCCCCGAGACAGGGCAAGAGACCCAGTACTTC
>.|TRBV28|TRBD2|TRBJ2-5
CASQTSGGKETQYF
TGTGCCTCCCAGACTAGCGGGGGGAAAGAGACCCAGTACTTC
>.|TRBV10-3|TRBD2|TRBJ2-3
CAISSRTSGGADTQYF
TGTGCCATCAGTAGCCGGACTAGCGGGGGGGCAGATACGCAGTATTTT
>few|TRBV28|.|TRBJ1-2
CASTLAEDYGYTF
TGTGCCAGCACTTTGGCTGAGGACTATGGCTACACCTTC
>.|TRBV4-2|.|TRBJ1-1
CASSQDLEGSNTEAFF
TGTGCCAGCAGCCAAGATCTTGAGGGGTCGAACACTGAAGCTTTCTTT
>.|TRBV28|.|TRBJ1-6
CASSFLAENSPLHF
TGTGCCAGCAGTTTTCTGGCCGAGAATTCACCCCTCCACTTT
>.|TRBV9|TRBD1|TRBJ2-3
CASTHRDRDTDTQYF
TGTGCCAGCACTCACCGGGACAGAGACACAGATACGCAGTATTTT
>.|TRBV7-9|.|TRBJ2-3
CASSPGLSTDTQYF
TGTGCCAGCAGCCCCGGGCTAAGCACAGATACGCAGTATTTT
>.|TRBV19|.|TRBJ2-1
CASSISRQNHEQFF
TGTGCCAGTAGTATAAGTCGACAGAACCATGAGCAGTTCTTC
>.|TRBV6-5|.|TRBJ2-3
CASSSGLGQDTQYF
TGTGCCAGCAGTTCAGGGCTCGGGCAGGATACGCAGTATTTT
>.|TRBV28|.|TRBJ1-2
CASSSGQLSGYTF
TGTGCCAGCAGTTCTGGACAGCTAAGCGGCTACACCTTC
>.|TRBV28|.|TRBJ1-2
CASSRQALLNYGYTF
TGTGCCAGCAGTAGACAGGCGCTCCTCAACTATGGCTACACCTTC
>.|TRBV28|.|TRBJ2-5
CASSLTRFQETQYF
TGTGCCAGCAGTTTGACGAGATTCCAAGAGACCCAGTACTTC
>once|TRBV12-5|.|TRBJ2-5
CASGRGAGSKTQYF
TGTGCTAGTGGGCGTGGAGCAGGGTCGAAGACCCAGTACTTC
>.|TRBV7-9|.|TRBJ2-3
CASIYSRASTDTQYF
TGTGCCAGCATCTACTCTCGAGCTAGCACAGATACGCAGTATTTT
>.|TRBV7-8|.|TRBJ1-1
CASSASNREWEAFF
TGTGCCAGCAGCGCAAGTAACAGGGAGTGGGAAGCTTTCTTT
>.|TRBV11-2|.|TRBJ2-7
CASSLGTGRANYEQYF
TGTGCCAGCAGCTTAGGAACAGGGCGGGCCAACTACGAGCAGTACTTC
>.|TRBV2|TRBD2|TRBJ2-2
CAVPVRLAGNTGELFF
TGTGCCGTCCCTGTGAGGCTAGCGGGGAACACCGGGGAGCTGTTTTTT
>.|TRBV7-9|TRBD1|TRBJ2-7
CASSTSGQGAREQYF
TGTGCCAGCAGCACTTCGGGGCAGGGGGCGCGCGAGCAGTACTTC
>.|TRBV2|TRBD2|TRBJ2-3
CASSPSSTSPPNTQYF
TGTGCCAGCAGTCCATCCTCGACTAGCCCCCCGAATACGCAGTATTTT
>.|TRBV3-1/TRBV3-2|.|TRBJ2-5
CASSQGGIGGIEETQYF
TGTGCCAGCAGCCAAGGGGGGATAGGGGGGATCGAGGAGACCCAGTACTTC
>once|TRBV5-4|.|TRBJ1-2
CASTTEGRPFYGYTF
TGTGCCAGCACCACTGAAGGGCGGCCCTTCTATGGCTACACCTTC
>.|TRBV7-2|TRBD2|TRBJ2-2
CASTPLAGAYTGELFF
TGTGCCAGCACTCCCCTAGCGGGGGCCTACACCGGGGAGCTGTTTTTT
>.|TRBV12-3/TRBV12-4|.|TRBJ2-5
CASSLYRRETQYF
TGTGCCAGCAGTTTGTACAGGAGGGAGACCCAGTACTTC
>.|TRBV11-2|.|TRBJ2-3
CASSRGQAQYF
TGTGCCAGCTCCCGGGGGCAAGCGCAGTATTTT
>.|TRBV29-1|TRBD1|TRBJ1-1
CSAGQGSGEAFF
TGCAGCGCAGGACAGGGGTCCGGTGAAGCTTTCTTT
>.|TRBV6-4|.|TRBJ1-2
CASGKTAINYGYTF
TGTGCCAGCGGCAAGACAGCTATTAACTATGGCTACACCTTC
>once|TRBV16|.|TRBJ1-2
CASSQFGDIYGYTF
TGTGCCAGCAGCCAATTCGGGGATATCTATGGCTACACCTTC
>few|TRBV7-9|.|TRBJ1-5
CASTMGQNQPQHF
TGTGCCAGCACAATGGGACAAAATCAGCCCCAGCATTTT